This TCR beta chain emerged from a study of blood T cell repertoires in COVID-19. About the research overall: Collection of acute and convalescent COVID-19 samples took place in the United States, Italy and Spain.

The CDR3 contains 16 residues. The germline gives CDR1 SGHNT, CDR2 YYREEE (reference sequence). The trim removed 0 bases at V and 2 bases at J, leaving 5 bases unmatched. Original analysis: Reference gene primer amplification yielded estimated nucleated cell counts. Sequencing used immunoSEQ multiplex PCR; TCRdb keeps in-frame clones, though not all of them. V, J and clone size reflect that table, while D and trimming were determined from the DNA. This table has some 350,000 clones, roughly 84% appearing once. The cohort comprised adults aged about 18 to 100 years residing in some 24 US areas. The rearrangement links TRBV5-4 to TRBJ2-3; 8 bases agree with TRBD2. This TCR came from a woman aged 30 to 39 who had recovered from COVID-19. The sequencing sample was made of PBMCs or T cells enriched from blood (not recorded which). The CDR3 bases are TGTGCCAGCAGCTTGGGAGGTAGCGGGAACACAGATACGCAGTATTTT. It encodes CASSLGGSGNTDTQYF.